This paragraph reports one T cell receptor (beta chain). This clonotype was seen repeatedly, ten times or more. Its antigen specificity is not known. No much larger clonotype is one base removed from it; base qualities were not supplied. The TCR beta CDR3 regions were amplified from RNA transcripts. The TCR CDR3 was subjected to a first round of RT-PCR using the HTBI primer set and the Qiagen OneStep RT-PCR kit. Libraries were constructed in a second round of multiplex PCR, after which size selection and purification were performed. The libraries were sequenced on an Illumina HiSeq2000 using paired-end 100 bp reads. In the source study's methods: SOAPnuke was used to process the raw data, removing reads that contained adapters or uncalled bases, had a mean Phred below 15, or lacked an exact match to the constant primer or identifier. COPE v1.2.5 was used to merge the high-quality paired reads, and each unique nucleotide sequence was defined as a clonotype. MiTCR v1.1 was used to align clonotypes to the IMGT TRBV, TRBD and TRBJ reference segments. Only V-J combinations with frequency above 0.0001, covering about 99% of repertoires, were analysed. A TCS score was defined as the ratio of F50 (clonal expansion) to E x V (chaos), with BLOSUM62-based TCRdist applied between CDR3 peptides within each V-J. Welch's t-statistics and random forest reduced just over 500 V-J features to 13, which were used in a naive Bayes classifier (R e1071). The similarity between thyroid and blood repertoires was quantified using the Morisita-Horn index. The public sequencing data were trimmed at Q25 with fastp and processed into clonotypes with MiXCR by TCRdb, which kept only in-frame beta chains. Identical CDR3 proteins give one entry, which carries the most common genes and DNA. What appears here as the V and J calls and clone size reflects TCRdb's work, not the paper's. The sample table holds 610,000 or so distinct CDR3 sequences, of which around 42% were seen once. The ten largest make up more than 7% of the sample.

The data stem from a study of T cells in Graves' hyperthyroidism and ophthalmopathy (dated by TCRdb to between 2018 and 2021). Study-wide context: To identify TCR V-J signatures that set the groups apart, the researchers used a discovery cohort of more than 95 patients, made up of around 40 with Graves' ophthalmopathy and some 55 with stable Graves' hyperthyroidism. After blood sampling, hyperthyroidism patients were treated with methimazole at a starting dose of 30 mg daily, and ophthalmopathy patients were treated with high-dose intravenous methylprednisolone. Thyroid tissue and blood T-cell repertoires from over 5 Graves' hyperthyroidism patients were also compared in the study. For training and testing, the 80 to 100 patients in the discovery cohort were randomly divided in a 7:3 ratio. Prospective prediction of ophthalmopathy was tested in an independent validation cohort of fewer than 20 hyperthyroidism patients and 17 patients who later progressed to ophthalmopathy. According to the paper, TCR Vbeta CDR3 sequencing was carried out on approximately 140 peripheral blood samples, which came from fewer than 50 ophthalmopathy, 75 or so hyperthyroidism and roughly 17 progressor patients. Beyond this particular receptor, the publication reports: Most expanded thyroid clonotypes (frequency above 0.001) were also detected in blood, a finding suggesting that blood repertoires may reflect thyroid immune responses. In validation, the model predicted progression to ophthalmopathy with roughly 66% sensitivity and around 72% specificity, a median of approximately 6.7 months before onset. Ophthalmopathy was separated from stable hyperthyroidism by a 13 V-J signature model, with around 88% sensitivity and 81% to 82% specificity obtained in cross-validation and 80%/75% obtained in testing. No statistical method was used to set the sample size in advance, and investigators knew the group allocation.

Graves' hyperthyroidism was defined as stable when no progression to ophthalmopathy occurred over 18 months of follow-up. Hyperthyroidism patients were newly diagnosed, with disease duration under 2 months, and aged 18 to 65 years. Any patient with an uncontrolled infection, another autoimmune disease, pregnancy or lactation was excluded. Clinical symptoms, serum thyroxine and TRAb, thyroid ultrasound, and orbital computed tomography formed the basis for the diagnoses. Total RNA was extracted with Trizol reagent, and quality was checked on an Agilent 2100 Bioanalyzer. As encoded in the germline V gene, CDR1 is SQVTM while CDR2 is ANQGSEA. There are 13 amino acids in the CDR3, from cysteine to phenylalanine inclusive. Here the CDR3 DNA is all that survives: 39 bases in frame from base 1. Here V drops 5 bases and J drops 1 base, and the junction holds 4 bases not matched to any gene.

The source of this sequence is a woman aged 18-29 years with Graves' hyperthyroidism. Sequencing was done on a sample of peripheral blood or thyroid tissue (not recorded which). Recombination linked TRBV29-1 to TRBJ1-2, and 7 junctional nucleotides match TRBD1. The nucleotides are TGCAGCGTTCCTGACAGGGATAACTATGGCTACACCTTC. This sequence encodes CSVPDRDNYGYTF.